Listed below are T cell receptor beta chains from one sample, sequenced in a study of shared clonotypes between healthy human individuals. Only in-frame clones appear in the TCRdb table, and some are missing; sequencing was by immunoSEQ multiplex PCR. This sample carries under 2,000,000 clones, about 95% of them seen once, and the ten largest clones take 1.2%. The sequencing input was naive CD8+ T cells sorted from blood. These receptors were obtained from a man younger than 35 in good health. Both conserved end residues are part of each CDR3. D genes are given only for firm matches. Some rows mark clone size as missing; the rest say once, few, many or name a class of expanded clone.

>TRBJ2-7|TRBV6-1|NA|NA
TGTGCCAGCAGTACCCGGGACACCTACTACGAGCAGTACTTC
CASSTRDTYYEQYF
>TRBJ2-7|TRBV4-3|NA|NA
TGCGCCAGCAGCCAGGACCTCAGGGTTTTCGAGCAGTACTTC
CASSQDLRVFEQYF
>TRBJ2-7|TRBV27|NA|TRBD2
TGTGCCAGCATAGGACTAGCGGGGATGTCCTACGAGCAGTACTTC
CASIGLAGMSYEQYF
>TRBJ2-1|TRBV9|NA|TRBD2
TGTGCCAGCAGCGTCGGGACTAGCGGGGGCAATGAGCAGTTCTTC
CASSVGTSGGNEQFF
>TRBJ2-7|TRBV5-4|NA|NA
TGTGCCAGCAGCCCTCGGGACATTTCCTACGAGCAGTACTTC
CASSPRDISYEQYF
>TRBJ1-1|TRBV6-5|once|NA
TGTGCCAGCAGTTACCTAGACGGGTTGGAAGCTTTCTTT
CASSYLDGLEAFF
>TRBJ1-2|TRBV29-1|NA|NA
TGCAGCGTTGACGGGTACTATGGCTACACCTTC
CSVDGYYGYTF
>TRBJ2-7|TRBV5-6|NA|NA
TGTGCCAGCAGCTTGGGGGGCCCAAGCGAGCAGTACTTC
CASSLGGPSEQYF
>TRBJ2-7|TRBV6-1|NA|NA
TGTGCCAGCCAGAAGCCGACATACGACTACGAGCAGTACTTC
CASQKPTYDYEQYF
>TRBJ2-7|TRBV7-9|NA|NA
TGTGCCAGCAGCCCTAGCTACGAGCAGTACTTC
CASSPSYEQYF
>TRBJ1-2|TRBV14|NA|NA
TGTGCCAGCAGCCCACGAGACAGGTTCGGGTATGGCTACACCTTC
CASSPRDRFGYGYTF
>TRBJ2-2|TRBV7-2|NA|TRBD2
TGTGCCAGCAGCCCCCTGCGGGAGGGCACCGGGGAGCTGTTTTTT
CASSPLREGTGELFF
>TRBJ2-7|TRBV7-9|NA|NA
TGTGCCAGCAGCTTAGCCCAGGGCGTCTCCCACGAGCAGTACTTC
CASSLAQGVSHEQYF
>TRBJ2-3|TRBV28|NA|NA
TGTGCCAGCAGTGCCCCGGTAAGGGGCACAGATACGCAGTATTTT
CASSAPVRGTDTQYF
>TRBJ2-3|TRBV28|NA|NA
TGTGCCAGCAGTAAAGGGGTCACTAGCACAGATACGCAGTATTTT
CASSKGVTSTDTQYF
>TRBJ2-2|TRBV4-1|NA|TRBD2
TGCGCCAGCAGCCAATCGCCTAGCGGGGGAGAAAACACCGGGGAGCTGTTTTTT
CASSQSPSGGENTGELFF
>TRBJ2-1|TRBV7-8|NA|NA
TGTGCCAGCAGCTTACGGGGGGCCAGCGGGACGAGCTCCTACAATGAGCAGTTCTTC
CASSLRGASGTSSYNEQFF
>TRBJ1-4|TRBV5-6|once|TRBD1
TGTGCCAGCAGCACGGGGACAGGGGGAAACGAAAAACTGTTTTTT
CASSTGTGGNEKLFF
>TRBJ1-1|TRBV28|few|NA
TGTGCCAGCAGTTTTAGAGGTCTGAACACTGAAGCTTTCTTT
CASSFRGLNTEAFF
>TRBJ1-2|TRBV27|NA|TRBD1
TGTGCCAGCCATGAGGGGGCGAACTATGGCTACACCTTC
CASHEGANYGYTF
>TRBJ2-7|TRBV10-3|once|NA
TGTGCCATCAGTGACCGGGCAGGGATTCCCTACGAGCAGTACTTC
CAISDRAGIPYEQYF
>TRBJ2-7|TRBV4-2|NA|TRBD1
TGTGCCAGCAGTTTCACAGGGGCTGGTAACGAGCAGTACTTC
CASSFTGAGNEQYF
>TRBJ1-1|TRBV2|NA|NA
TGTGCCAGCAGAGTCGGACCCTCCGAAGCTTTCTTT
CASRVGPSEAFF
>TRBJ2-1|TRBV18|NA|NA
TGTGCCAGCTCACCACTAGTTTCGGGGGAGGCGTACAATGAGCAGTTCTTC
CASSPLVSGEAYNEQFF
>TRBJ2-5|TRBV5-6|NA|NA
TGTGCCAGCAGCCCCTGGACGGTGAGGCAGACCCAGTACTTC
CASSPWTVRQTQYF
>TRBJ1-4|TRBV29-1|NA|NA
TGCAGCGTTGCGGACACCGCAACTAATGAAAAACTGTTTTTT
CSVADTATNEKLFF
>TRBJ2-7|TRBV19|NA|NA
TGTGCCAGTAGTATACGGGGTATTACCTACGAGCAGTACTTC
CASSIRGITYEQYF
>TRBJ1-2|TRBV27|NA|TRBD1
TGTGCCAGCAGTTTATTACAGGGGGTGGATGGCTACACCTTC
CASSLLQGVDGYTF
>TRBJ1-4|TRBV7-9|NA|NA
TGTGCCAGCAGCTTAAAAGAACCTGCAACTAATGAAAAACTGTTTTTT
CASSLKEPATNEKLFF
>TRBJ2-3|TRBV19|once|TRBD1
TGTGCCAGTAGAGACAGGACAGGGGGCACAGATACGCAGTATTTT
CASRDRTGGTDTQYF
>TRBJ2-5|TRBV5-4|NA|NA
TGTGCCAGCAGCTCACATGTCCAGACCCAGTACTTC
CASSSHVQTQYF
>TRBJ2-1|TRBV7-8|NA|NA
TGTGCCAGCAGCTTAGCACCTAGCGACTACAATGAGCAGTTCTTC
CASSLAPSDYNEQFF
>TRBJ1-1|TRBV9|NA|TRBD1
TGTGCCAGCAGCCTTATCCCAGGACAGGGCAACACTGAAGCTTTCTTT
CASSLIPGQGNTEAFF
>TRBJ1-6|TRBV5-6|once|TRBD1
TGTGCCAGCAGATTGGGACAGGGGGCCAATTCACCCCTCCACTTT
CASRLGQGANSPLHF
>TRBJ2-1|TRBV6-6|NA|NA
TGTGCCAGCAGACTGGACTACAATGAGCAGTTCTTC
CASRLDYNEQFF
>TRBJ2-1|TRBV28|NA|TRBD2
TGTGCCAGCAGCCCGGACGGGGGAGGGCACTACAATGAGCAGTTCTTC
CASSPDGGGHYNEQFF
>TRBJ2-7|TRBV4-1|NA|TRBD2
TGCGCCAGCAGCCAAAGACTAGCGGGGGGGCACTACGAGCAGTACTTC
CASSQRLAGGHYEQYF
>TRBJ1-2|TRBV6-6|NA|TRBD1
TGTGCCAGCAGTTCGGCCAGGGGGCGATCCAACTATGGCTACACCTTC
CASSSARGRSNYGYTF
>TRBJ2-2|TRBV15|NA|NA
TGTGCCACCAGCAGAGATTCTTTCATCAGAGACGGGGAGCTGTTTTTT
CATSRDSFIRDGELFF
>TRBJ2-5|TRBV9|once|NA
TGTGCCAGCAGCGTAGGGGGACAAGAGACCCAGTACTTC
CASSVGGQETQYF
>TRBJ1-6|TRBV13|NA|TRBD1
TGTGCCAGCAGCTTGGGGACAGTGGCTTCACCCCTCCACTTT
CASSLGTVASPLHF
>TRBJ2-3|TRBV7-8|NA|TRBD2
TGTGCCAGCAGCTTCGGGACTACTAGCACAGATACGCAGTATTTT
CASSFGTTSTDTQYF
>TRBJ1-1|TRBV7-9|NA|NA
TGTGCCAGCAGCCCGAAGGGGACCCTCGAAGCTTTCTTT
CASSPKGTLEAFF
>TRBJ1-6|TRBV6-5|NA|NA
TGTGCCAGCACTTTACCAGGGAACAATTCACCCCTCCACTTT
CASTLPGNNSPLHF
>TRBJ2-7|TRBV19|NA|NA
TGTGCCAGTAGCTCAGCTTCGGGGACCTCTTACTACGAGCAGTACTTC
CASSSASGTSYYEQYF